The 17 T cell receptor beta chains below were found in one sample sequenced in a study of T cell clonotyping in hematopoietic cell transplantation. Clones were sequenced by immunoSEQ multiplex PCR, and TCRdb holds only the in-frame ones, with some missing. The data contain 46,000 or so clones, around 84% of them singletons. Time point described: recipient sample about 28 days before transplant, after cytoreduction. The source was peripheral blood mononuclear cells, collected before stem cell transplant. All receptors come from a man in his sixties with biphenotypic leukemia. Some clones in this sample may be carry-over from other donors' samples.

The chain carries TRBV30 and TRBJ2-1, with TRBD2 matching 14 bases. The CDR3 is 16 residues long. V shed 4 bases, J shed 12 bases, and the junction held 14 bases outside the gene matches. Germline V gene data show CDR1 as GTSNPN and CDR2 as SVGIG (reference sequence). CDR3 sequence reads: CAWTLKGTSGSGGQFF. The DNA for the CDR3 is TGTGCCTGGACCCTAAAAGGGACTAGCGGGAGTGGGGGGCAGTTCTTC.

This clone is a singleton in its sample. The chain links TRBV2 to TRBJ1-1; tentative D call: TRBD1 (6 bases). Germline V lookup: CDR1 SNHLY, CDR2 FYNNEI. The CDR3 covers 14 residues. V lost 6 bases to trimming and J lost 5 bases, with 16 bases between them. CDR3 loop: CASRPDRLGTEAFF. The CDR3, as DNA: TGTGCCAGCAGACCAGACAGGCTGGGTACTGAAGCTTTCTTT.

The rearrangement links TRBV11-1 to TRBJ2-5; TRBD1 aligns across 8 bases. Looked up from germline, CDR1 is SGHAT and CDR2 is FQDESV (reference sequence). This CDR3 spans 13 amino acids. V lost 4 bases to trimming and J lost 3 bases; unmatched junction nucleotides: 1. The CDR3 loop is CASSWGQEETQYF. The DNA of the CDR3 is TGTGCCAGCAGCTGGGGACAGGAAGAGACCCAGTACTTC.

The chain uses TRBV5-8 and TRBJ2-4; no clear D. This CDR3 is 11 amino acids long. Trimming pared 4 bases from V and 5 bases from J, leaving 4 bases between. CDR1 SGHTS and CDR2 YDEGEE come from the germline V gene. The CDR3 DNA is TGTGCCAGCAGCATACAAAACATTCAGTACTTC. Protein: CASSIQNIQYF.

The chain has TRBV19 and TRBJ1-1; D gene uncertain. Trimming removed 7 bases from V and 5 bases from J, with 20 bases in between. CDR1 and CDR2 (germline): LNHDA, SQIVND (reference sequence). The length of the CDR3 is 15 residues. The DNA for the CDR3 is TGTGCCAGTACCCGAGGGTCGGGGAAGACGACTGAAGCTTTCTTT. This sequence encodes CASTRGSGKTTEAFF.

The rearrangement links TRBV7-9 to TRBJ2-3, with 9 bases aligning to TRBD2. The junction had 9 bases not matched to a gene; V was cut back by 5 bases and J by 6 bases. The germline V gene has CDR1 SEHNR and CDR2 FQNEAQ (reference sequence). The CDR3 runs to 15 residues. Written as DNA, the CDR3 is TGTGCCAGCAGCCGTAGCGGGAGAGGGGCGGATACGCAGTATTTT. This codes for CASSRSGRGADTQYF.

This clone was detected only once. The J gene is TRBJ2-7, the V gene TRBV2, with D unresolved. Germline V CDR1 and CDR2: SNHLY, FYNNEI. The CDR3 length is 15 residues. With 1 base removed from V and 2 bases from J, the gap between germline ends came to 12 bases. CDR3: CASSEGGSRAYEQYF. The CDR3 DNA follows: TGTGCCAGCAGTGAAGGGGGAAGTAGAGCCTACGAGCAGTACTTC.

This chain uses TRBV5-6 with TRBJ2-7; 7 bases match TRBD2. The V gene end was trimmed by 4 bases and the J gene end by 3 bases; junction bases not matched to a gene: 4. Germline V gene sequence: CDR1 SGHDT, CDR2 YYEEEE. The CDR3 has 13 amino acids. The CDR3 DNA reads TGTGCCAGCAGCCCCCGGACTAGCTACGAGCAGTACTTC. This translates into CASSPRTSYEQYF.

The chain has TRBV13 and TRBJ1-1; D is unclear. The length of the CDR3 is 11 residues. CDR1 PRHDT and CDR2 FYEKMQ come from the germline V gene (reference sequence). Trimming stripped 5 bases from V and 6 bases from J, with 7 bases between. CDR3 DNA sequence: TGTGCCAGCAGCCCCTGGGCTGAAGCTTTCTTT. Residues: CASSPWAEAFF. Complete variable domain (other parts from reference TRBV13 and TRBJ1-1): AAGVIQSPRHLIKEKRETATLKCYPIPRHDTVYWYQQGPGQDPQFLISFYEKMQSDKGSIPDRFSAQQFSDYHSELNMSSLELGDSALYFCASSPWAEAFFGQGTRLTVV.

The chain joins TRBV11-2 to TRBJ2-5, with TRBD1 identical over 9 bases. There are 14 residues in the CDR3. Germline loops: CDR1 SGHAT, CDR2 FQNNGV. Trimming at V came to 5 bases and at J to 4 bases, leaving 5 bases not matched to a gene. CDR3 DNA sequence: TGTGCCAGCAGCCGGGGACAGGGCTTAGAGACCCAGTACTTC. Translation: CASSRGQGLETQYF.

The CDR3 DNA is TGTGCCAGCAGTTTGTTCCTAGAAGCGGGGCAAGAGACCCAGTACTTC. This encodes CASSLFLEAGQETQYF. The V and J genes are TRBV28 and TRBJ2-5, with TRBD2 matching over 7 bases. The CDR3 is 16 amino acids. Germline V CDR1 and CDR2: MDHEN, SYDVKM. Losses at the gene ends were 3 bases for V and 2 bases for J; bases not matched to a gene: 9.

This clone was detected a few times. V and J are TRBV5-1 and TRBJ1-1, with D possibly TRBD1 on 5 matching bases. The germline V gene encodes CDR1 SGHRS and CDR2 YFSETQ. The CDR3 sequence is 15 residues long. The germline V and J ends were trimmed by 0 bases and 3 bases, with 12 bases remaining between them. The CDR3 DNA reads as TGCGCCAGCAGCTTGGTAAACATGGGGGACACTGAAGCTTTCTTT. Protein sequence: CASSLVNMGDTEAFF.

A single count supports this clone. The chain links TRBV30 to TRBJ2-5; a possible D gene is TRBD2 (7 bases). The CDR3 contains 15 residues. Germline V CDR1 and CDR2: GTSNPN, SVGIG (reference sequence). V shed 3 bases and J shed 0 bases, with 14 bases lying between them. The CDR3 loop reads CAWSPGGEHQETQYF. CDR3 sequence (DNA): TGTGCCTGGAGCCCGGGGGGCGAGCACCAAGAGACCCAGTACTTC.

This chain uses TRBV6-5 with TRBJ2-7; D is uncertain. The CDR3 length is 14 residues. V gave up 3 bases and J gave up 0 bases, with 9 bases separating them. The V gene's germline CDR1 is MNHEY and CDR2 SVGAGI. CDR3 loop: CASSYRAASYEQYF. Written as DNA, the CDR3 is TGTGCCAGCAGTTATAGGGCAGCCTCCTACGAGCAGTACTTC.

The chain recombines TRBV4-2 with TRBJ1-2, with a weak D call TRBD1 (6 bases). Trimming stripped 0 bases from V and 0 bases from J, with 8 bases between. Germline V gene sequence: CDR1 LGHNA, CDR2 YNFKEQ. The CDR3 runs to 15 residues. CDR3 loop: CASSQDRGSNYGYTF. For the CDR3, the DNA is TGTGCCAGCAGCCAAGATAGGGGGTCTAACTATGGCTACACCTTC.

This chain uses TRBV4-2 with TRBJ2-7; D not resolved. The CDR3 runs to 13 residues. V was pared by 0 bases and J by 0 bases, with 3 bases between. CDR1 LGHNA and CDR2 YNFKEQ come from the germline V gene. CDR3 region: CASSQDYSYEQYF. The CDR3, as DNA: TGTGCCAGCAGCCAAGACTACTCCTACGAGCAGTACTTC.

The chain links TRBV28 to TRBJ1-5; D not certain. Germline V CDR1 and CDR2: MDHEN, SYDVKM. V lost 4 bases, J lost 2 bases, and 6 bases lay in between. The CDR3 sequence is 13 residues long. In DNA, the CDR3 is TGTGCCAGCAGTTGGGCTCGCAATCAGCCCCAGCATTTT. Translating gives CASSWARNQPQHF. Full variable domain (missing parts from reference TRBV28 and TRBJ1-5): DVKVTQSSRYLVKRTGEKVFLECVQDMDHENMFWYRQDPGLGLRLIYFSYDVKMKEKGDIPEGYSVSREKKERFSLILESASTNQTSMYLCASSWARNQPQHFGDGTRLSIL.